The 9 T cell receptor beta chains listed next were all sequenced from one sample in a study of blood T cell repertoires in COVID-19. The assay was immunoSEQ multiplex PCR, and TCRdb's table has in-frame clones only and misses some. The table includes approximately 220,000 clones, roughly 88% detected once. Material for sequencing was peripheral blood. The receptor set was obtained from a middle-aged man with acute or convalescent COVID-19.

CDR3 nucleotide sequence: TGCGCCAGCAGCCGCGTAGCGGGAGCGACCGGGGAGCTGTTTTTT. This sequence encodes CASSRVAGATGELFF. The chain has TRBV5-1 and TRBJ2-2; 9 positions agree with TRBD2. CDR1 and CDR2 from the germline V gene are SGHRS and YFSETQ. J gave up 5 bases and V 4 bases, and 6 bases lay outside the gene matches. The CDR3 sequence is 15 residues long.

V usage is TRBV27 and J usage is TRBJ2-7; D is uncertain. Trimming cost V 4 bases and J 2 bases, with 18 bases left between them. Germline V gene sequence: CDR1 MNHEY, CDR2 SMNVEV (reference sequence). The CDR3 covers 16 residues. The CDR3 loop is CASSSPARNSAYEQYF. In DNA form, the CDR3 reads TGTGCCAGCAGTTCACCCGCCCGAAACTCTGCCTACGAGCAGTACTTC.

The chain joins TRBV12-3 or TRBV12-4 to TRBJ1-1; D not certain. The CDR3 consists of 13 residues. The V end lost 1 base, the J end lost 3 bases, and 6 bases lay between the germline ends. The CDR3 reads CASSLVEDTEAFF. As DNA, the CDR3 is TGTGCCAGCAGTTTAGTGGAGGACACTGAAGCTTTCTTT.

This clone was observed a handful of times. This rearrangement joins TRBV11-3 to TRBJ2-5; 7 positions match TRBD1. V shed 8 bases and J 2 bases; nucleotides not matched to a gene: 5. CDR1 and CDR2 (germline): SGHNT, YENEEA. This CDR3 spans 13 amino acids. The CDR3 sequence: CASGRQGQETQYF. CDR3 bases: TGTGCCAGCGGGAGACAGGGTCAAGAGACCCAGTACTTC. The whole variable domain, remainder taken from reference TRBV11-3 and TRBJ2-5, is EAGVVQSPRYKIIEKKQPVAFWCNPISGHNTLYWYLQNLGQGPELLIRYENEEAVDDSQLPKDRFSAERLKGVDSTLKIQPAELGDSAVYLCASGRQGQETQYFGPGTRLLVL.

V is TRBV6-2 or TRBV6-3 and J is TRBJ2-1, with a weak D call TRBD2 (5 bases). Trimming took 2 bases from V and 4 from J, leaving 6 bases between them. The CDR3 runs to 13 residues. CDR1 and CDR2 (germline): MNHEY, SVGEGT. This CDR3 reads CASSYGGYNEQFF. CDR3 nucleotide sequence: TGTGCCAGCAGTTACGGCGGGTACAATGAGCAGTTCTTC.

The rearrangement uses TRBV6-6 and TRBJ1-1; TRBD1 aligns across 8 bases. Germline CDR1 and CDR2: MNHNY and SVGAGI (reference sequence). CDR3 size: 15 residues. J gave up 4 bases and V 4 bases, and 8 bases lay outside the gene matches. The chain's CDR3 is CASSSGQGRSTEAFF. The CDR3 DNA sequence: TGTGCCAGCAGTTCCGGACAGGGAAGGAGCACTGAAGCTTTCTTT.

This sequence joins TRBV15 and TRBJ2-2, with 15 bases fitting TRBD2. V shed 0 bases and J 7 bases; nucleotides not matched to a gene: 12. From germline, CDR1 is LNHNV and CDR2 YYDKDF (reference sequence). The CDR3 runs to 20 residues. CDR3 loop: CATSRDLSGLAGGSSGELFF. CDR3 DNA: TGTGCCACCAGCAGAGATCTTTCAGGACTAGCGGGAGGGAGTAGCGGGGAGCTGTTTTTT.

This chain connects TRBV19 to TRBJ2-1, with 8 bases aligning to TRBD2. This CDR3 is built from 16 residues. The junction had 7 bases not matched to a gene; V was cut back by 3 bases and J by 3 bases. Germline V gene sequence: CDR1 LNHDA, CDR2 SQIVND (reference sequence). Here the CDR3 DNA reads TGTGCCAGTAGTATGAGCGGGAGTCAATTCTACAATGAGCAGTTCTTC. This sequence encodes CASSMSGSQFYNEQFF.

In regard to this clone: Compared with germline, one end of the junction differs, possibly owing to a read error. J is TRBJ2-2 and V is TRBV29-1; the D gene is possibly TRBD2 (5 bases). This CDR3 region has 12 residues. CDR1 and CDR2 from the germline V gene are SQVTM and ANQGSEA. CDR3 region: CSVEGRAGELFF. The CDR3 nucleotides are TGCAGCGTGGAAGGGAGAGCCGGGGAGCTGTTTTTT.